These T cell receptor beta chains were read from a single sample in a study of blood T cell repertoires in COVID-19. Sequencing used immunoSEQ multiplex PCR; TCRdb keeps in-frame clones, though not all of them. The sample holds roughly 91,000 clones, 80% to 85% seen once. Sequencing was done on a sample of peripheral blood. These receptors all stem from a man aged 65 to 79 with active or convalescent COVID-19. CDR3s include the opening cysteine and the closing phenylalanine or tryptophan. D genes are given only for firm matches. Some rows have no size entry. The others give once, few or many, or a class for an expanded clone.

d_gene	v_gene	j_gene	abundance	CDR3nt	CDR3aa
.	TRBV29-1	TRBJ2-3	.	TGCAGCGTTGAAGAACAGGATACGCAGTATTTT	CSVEEQDTQYF
TRBD1	TRBV7-6	TRBJ1-1	.	TGTGCCAGCAGCCGTCGGGACAGCAGTGTCATTGAGCCGAACACTGAAGCTTTCTTT	CASSRRDSSVIEPNTEAFF
.	TRBV5-1	TRBJ2-1	.	TGCGCCAGCAGCTTGGATGGTTCGGGGTTTCAGTTCTTC	CASSLDGSGFQFF
.	TRBV19	TRBJ1-5	once	TGTGCCAGTAGTATGGGGGGTCGGGATCAGCCCCAGCATTTT	CASSMGGRDQPQHF
TRBD1	TRBV3-1/TRBV3-2	TRBJ1-1	.	TGTGCCAGCAGCCCGACAGGGTACACTGAAGCTTTCTTT	CASSPTGYTEAFF
TRBD1	TRBV7-6	TRBJ2-7	.	TGTGCCAGCAGTCGCAATGGACAGGGTTCCTACGAGCAGTACTTC	CASSRNGQGSYEQYF
TRBD1	TRBV2	TRBJ1-1	.	TGTGCCAGCACTGGACAGGTCGGGACTGAAGCTTTCTTT	CASTGQVGTEAFF
.	TRBV6-2/TRBV6-3	TRBJ2-3	.	TGTGCCAGCAGTTACGCCGCAGGGGACCCTAGCACAGATACGCAGTATTTT	CASSYAAGDPSTDTQYF
TRBD1	TRBV9	TRBJ2-7	.	TGTGCCAGCAGCGCCAAACCCGGGACAGAGATCAACGAGCAGTACTTC	CASSAKPGTEINEQYF
TRBD1	TRBV2	TRBJ1-5	.	TGTGCCAGCAGTGAAATGGCCTACGGACAGGGGAATCAGCCCCAGCATTTT	CASSEMAYGQGNQPQHF
.	TRBV6-1	TRBJ1-2	.	TGTGCCAGCAGTGAAAACCTACCGGGCTATGGCTACACCTTC	CASSENLPGYGYTF
.	TRBV30	TRBJ2-1	.	TGTGCCTGGTCCAGGGGCGGGGGTGAGCAGTTCTTC	CAWSRGGGEQFF
.	TRBV20-1	TRBJ1-5	.	TGCAGTGCTAGTAGGCGGAATCAGCCCCAGCATTTT	CSASRRNQPQHF
.	TRBV11-3	TRBJ1-1	.	TGTGCCAGCAGCTTAGCCAGGAACACTGAAGCTTTCTTT	CASSLARNTEAFF
.	TRBV3-1/TRBV3-2	TRBJ1-3	.	TGTGCCAGCAGCCGGTCCGGGAACACCATATATTTT	CASSRSGNTIYF
.	TRBV3-1/TRBV3-2	TRBJ1-2	.	TGTGCCAGCAGCCATCAGGCGTTACAGGGTAACTATGGCTACACCTTC	CASSHQALQGNYGYTF
.	TRBV6-1	TRBJ1-1	.	TGTGCCAGCAGTGAACGAGATAGCAACACTGAAGCTTTCTTT	CASSERDSNTEAFF
.	TRBV5-4	TRBJ1-1	.	TGTGCCAGCAGCTTGGTAATTAGCCAGGCGGGAACTGAAGCTTTCTTT	CASSLVISQAGTEAFF